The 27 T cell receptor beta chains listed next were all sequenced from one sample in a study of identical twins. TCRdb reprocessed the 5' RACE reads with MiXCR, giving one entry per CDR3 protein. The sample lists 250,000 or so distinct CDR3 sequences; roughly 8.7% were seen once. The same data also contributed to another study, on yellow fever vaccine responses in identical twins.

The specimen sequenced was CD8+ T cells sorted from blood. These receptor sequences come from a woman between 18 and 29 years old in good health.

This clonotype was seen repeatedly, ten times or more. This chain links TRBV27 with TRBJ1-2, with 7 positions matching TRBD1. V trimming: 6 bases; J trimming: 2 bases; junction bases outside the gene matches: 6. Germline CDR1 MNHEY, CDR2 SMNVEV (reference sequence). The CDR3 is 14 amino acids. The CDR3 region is CASSPAGGNYGYTF. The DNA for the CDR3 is TGTGCCAGCAGCCCCGCAGGGGGGAACTATGGCTACACCTTC.

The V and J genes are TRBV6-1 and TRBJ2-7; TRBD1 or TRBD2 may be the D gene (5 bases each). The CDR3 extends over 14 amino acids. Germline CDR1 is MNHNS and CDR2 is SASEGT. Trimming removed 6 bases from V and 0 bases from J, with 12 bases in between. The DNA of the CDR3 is TGTGCCAGCAGGCCCGGGGCAGGCTCCTACGAGCAGTACTTC. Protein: CASRPGAGSYEQYF.

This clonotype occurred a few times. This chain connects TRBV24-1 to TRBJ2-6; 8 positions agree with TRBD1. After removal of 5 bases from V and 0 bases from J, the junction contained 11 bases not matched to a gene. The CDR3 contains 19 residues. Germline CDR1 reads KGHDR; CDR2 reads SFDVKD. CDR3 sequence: CATSGRTGHQFSGANVLTF. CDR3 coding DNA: TGTGCCACCAGTGGGAGGACAGGGCATCAATTCTCTGGGGCCAACGTCCTGACTTTC.

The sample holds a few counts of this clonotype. CDR3 region: CASSVDGQYYNEQFF. The CDR3 nucleotides are TGTGCCAGCAGCGTAGATGGACAATACTACAATGAGCAGTTCTTC. The genes are TRBV9 and TRBJ2-1, with D possibly matching TRBD1 (5 bases). V gave up 0 bases and J gave up 3 bases, with 10 bases separating them. The CDR3 runs to 15 residues. Per germline, CDR1 SGDLS and CDR2 YYNGEE.

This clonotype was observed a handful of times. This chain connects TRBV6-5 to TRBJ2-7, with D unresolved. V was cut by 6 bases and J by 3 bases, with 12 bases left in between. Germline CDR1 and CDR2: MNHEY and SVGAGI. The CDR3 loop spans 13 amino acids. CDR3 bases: TGTGCCAGCAGGTCCTCCGGTAACTACGAGCAGTACTTC. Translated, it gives CASRSSGNYEQYF.

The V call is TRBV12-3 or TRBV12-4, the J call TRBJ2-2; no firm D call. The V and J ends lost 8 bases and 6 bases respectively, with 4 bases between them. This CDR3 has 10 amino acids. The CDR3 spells CASDAGELFF. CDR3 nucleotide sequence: TGTGCCAGCGATGCCGGGGAGCTGTTTTTT.

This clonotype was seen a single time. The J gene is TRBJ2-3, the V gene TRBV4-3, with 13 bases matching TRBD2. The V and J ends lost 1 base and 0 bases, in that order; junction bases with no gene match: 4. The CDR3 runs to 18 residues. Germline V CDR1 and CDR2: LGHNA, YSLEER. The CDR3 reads CASSQVGTSGTSTDTQYF. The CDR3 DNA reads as TGCGCCAGCAGCCAAGTAGGGACTAGCGGGACTAGCACAGATACGCAGTATTTT.

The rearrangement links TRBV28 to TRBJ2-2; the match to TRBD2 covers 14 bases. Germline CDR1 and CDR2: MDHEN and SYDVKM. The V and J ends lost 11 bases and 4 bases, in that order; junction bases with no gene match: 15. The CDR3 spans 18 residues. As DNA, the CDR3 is TGTGCCCAACCGCCACAAAGACTAGCGGGAGGGCTCACCGGGGAGCTGTTTTTT. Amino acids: CAQPPQRLAGGLTGELFF.

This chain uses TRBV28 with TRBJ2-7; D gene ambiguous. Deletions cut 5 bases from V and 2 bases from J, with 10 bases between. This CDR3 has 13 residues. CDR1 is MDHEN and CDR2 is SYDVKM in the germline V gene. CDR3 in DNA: TGTGCCAGCAGTAACAGACTTACCTACGAGCAGTACTTC. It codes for CASSNRLTYEQYF. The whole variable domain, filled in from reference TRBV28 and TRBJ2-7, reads DVKVTQSSRYLVKRTGEKVFLECVQDMDHENMFWYRQDPGLGLRLIYFSYDVKMKEKGDIPEGYSVSREKKERFSLILESASTNQTSMYLCASSNRLTYEQYFGPGTRLTVT.

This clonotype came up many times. CDR3 DNA sequence: TGTGCCAGCAGCAGCCCTGCCTCGGAGCCAATAACGAATGAGCAGTTCTTC. This sequence encodes CASSSPASEPITNEQFF. J is TRBJ2-1 and V is TRBV21-1; the table's D gene call, TRBD1, was not cross checked with the DNA. TRBV21-1 is recorded as a pseudogene. The CDR3 contains 17 residues.

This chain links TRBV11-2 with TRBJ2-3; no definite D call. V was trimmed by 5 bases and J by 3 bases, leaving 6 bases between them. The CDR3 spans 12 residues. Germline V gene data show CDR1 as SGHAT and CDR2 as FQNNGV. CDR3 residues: CASSTETDTQYF. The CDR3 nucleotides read TGTGCCAGCAGCACGGAGACAGATACGCAGTATTTT.

The CDR3 loop is CASRPPVSGSLTDTQYF. DNA for the CDR3: TGTGCCAGCAGGCCCCCCGTTAGCGGGAGTCTCACAGATACGCAGTATTTT. The chain joins TRBV6-1 to TRBJ2-3; the match to TRBD2 covers 9 bases. Losses at the gene ends were 6 bases for V and 2 bases for J; bases not matched to a gene: 12. Germline V gene lookup returns CDR1 MNHNS and CDR2 SASEGT. CDR3 length: 17 residues.

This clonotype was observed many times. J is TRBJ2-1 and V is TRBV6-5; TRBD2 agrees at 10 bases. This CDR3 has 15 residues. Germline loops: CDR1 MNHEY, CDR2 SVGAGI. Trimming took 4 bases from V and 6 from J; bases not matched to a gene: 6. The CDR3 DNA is TGTGCCAGCAGTTCAGCGGGAGGGACCCCCAATGAGCAGTTCTTC. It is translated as CASSSAGGTPNEQFF.

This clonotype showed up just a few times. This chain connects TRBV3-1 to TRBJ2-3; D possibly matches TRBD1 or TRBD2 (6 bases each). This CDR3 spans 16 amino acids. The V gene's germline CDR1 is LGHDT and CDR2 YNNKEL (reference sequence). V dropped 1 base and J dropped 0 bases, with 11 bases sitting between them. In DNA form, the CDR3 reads TGTGCCAGCAGCCAAGCTCAGGGGACTAGCACAGATACGCAGTATTTT. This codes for CASSQAQGTSTDTQYF.

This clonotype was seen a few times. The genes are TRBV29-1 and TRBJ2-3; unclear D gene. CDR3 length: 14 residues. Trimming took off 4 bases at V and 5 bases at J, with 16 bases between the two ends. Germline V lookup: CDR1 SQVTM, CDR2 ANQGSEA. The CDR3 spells CSVVTVFTLDTQYF. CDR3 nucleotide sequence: TGCAGCGTTGTAACAGTTTTTACCCTAGATACGCAGTATTTT.

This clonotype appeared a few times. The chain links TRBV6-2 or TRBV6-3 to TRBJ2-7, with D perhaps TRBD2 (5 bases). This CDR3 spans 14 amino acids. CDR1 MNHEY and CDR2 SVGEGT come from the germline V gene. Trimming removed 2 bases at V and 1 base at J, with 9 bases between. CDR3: CASSYGLASYEQYF. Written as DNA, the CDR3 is TGTGCCAGCAGTTACGGATTAGCGTCCTACGAGCAGTACTTC.

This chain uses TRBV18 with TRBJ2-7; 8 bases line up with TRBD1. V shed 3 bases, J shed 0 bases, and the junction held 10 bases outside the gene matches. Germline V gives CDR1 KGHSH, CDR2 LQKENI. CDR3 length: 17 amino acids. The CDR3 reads CASSPLGDRTVSYEQYF. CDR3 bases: TGTGCCAGCTCACCGTTGGGGGACAGGACAGTCTCCTACGAGCAGTACTTC. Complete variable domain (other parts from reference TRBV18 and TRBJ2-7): NAGVMQNPRHLVRRRGQEARLRCSPMKGHSHVYWYRQLPEEGLKFMVYLQKENIIDESGMPKERFSAEFPKEGPSILRIQQVVRGDSAAYFCASSPLGDRTVSYEQYFGPGTRLTVT.

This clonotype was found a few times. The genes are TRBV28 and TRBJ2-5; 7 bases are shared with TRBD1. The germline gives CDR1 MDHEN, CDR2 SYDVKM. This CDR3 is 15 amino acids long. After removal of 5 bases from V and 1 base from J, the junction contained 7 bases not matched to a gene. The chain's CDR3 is CASSRGRSTQETQYF. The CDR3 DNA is TGTGCCAGCAGTAGGGGGCGTAGCACCCAAGAGACCCAGTACTTC.

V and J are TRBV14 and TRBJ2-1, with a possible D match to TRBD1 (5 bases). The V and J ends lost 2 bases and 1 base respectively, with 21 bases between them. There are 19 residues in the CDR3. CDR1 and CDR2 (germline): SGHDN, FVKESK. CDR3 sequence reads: CASSQTNFLTASSYNEQFF. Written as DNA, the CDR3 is TGTGCCAGCAGCCAAACCAACTTTCTGACAGCGTCTTCCTACAATGAGCAGTTCTTC.

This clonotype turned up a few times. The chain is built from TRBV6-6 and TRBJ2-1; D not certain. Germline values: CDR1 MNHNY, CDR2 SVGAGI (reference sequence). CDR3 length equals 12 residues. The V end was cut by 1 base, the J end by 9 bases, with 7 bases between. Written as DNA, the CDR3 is TGTGCCAGCAGTTACTTGACACTTGAGCAGTTCTTC. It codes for CASSYLTLEQFF.

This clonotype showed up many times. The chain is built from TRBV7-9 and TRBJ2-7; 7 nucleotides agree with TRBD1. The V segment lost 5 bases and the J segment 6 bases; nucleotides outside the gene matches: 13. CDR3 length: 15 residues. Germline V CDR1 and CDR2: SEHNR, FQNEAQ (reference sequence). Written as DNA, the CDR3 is TGTGCCAGCAGCATTCCTGGACAGGTCCAGAGCGAGCAGTACTTC. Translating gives CASSIPGQVQSEQYF.

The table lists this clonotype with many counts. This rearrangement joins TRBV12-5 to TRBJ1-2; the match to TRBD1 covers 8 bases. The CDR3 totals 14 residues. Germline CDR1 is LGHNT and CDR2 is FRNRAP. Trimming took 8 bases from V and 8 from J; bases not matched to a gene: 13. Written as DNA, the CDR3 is TGTGCTAGTAAAGCCTCAGGACAGGGTCACGGCTACACCTTC. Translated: CASKASGQGHGYTF.

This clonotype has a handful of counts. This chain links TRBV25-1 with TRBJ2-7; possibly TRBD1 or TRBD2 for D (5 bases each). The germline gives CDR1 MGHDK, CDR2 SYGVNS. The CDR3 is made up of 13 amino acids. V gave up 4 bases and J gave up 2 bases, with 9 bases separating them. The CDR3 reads CASSVRDPYEQYF. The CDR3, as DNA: TGTGCCAGCAGTGTCAGGGACCCCTACGAGCAGTACTTC.

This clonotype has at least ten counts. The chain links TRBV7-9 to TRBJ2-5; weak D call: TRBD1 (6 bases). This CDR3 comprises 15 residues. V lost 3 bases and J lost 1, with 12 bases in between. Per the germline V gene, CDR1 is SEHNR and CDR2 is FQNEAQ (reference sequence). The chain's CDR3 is CASSFQGTFQETQYF. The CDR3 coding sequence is TGTGCCAGCAGCTTCCAGGGGACCTTCCAAGAGACCCAGTACTTC. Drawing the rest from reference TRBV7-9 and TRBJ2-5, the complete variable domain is DTGVSQNPRHKITKRGQNVTFRCDPISEHNRLYWYRQTLGQGPEFLTYFQNEAQLEKSRLLSDRFSAERPKGSFSTLEIQRTEQGDSAMYLCASSFQGTFQETQYFGPGTRLLVL.

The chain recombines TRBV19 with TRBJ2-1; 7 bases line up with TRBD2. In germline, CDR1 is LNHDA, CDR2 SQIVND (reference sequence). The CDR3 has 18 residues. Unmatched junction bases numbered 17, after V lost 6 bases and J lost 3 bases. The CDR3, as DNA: TGTGCCAGTAGACCTAGCGGAGAACCCGAGGGGAACTACAATGAGCAGTTCTTC. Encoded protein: CASRPSGEPEGNYNEQFF.

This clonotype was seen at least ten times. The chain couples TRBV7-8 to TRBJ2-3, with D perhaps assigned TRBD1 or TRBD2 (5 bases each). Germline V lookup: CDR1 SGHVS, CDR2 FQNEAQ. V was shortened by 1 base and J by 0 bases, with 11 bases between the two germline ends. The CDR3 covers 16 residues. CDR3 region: CASSLEIGTSTDTQYF. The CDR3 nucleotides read TGTGCCAGCAGCTTAGAGATCGGGACCAGCACAGATACGCAGTATTTT. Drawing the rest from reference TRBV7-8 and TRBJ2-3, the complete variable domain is GAGVSQSPRYKVAKRGQDVALRCDPISGHVSLFWYQQALGQGPEFLTYFQNEAQLDKSGLPSDRFFAERPEGSVSTLKIQRTQQEDSAVYLCASSLEIGTSTDTQYFGPGTRLTVL.

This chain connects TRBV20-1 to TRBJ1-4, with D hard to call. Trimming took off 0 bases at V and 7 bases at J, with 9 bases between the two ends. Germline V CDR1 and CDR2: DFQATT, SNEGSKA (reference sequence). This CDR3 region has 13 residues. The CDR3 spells CSARDRRTEKLFF. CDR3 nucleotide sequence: TGCAGTGCTAGAGATCGCAGGACTGAAAAACTGTTTTTT.